Below, 19 T cell receptor beta chains from the same sample are listed, as sequenced in a study of T-cell reconstitution after alpha-beta-depleted transplantation in children. The library targeted TCRbeta and was prepared with unique molecular identifiers. TCRdb reprocessed the PCR reads via MiXCR and lists one record per CDR3 protein. The profile shows about 830,000 distinct CDR3 sequences, 16% of them singletons. Here the sequenced sample was PBMCs, mostly from graft donor cells, taken 360 days after TCRalphabeta/CD19-depleted stem cell transplant. These TCRs come from a male patient aged 10 to 17 who had a stem cell transplant for acute lymphoblastic leukemia, so the T cells may come from the graft donor.

The chain is built from TRBV5-1 and TRBJ2-1; tentative D call: TRBD2 (5 bases). CDR1 SGHRS and CDR2 YFSETQ come from the germline V gene. The V gene lost 2 bases and the J gene lost 8 bases, with 11 bases spanning the gap. CDR3 size: 13 residues. DNA for the CDR3: TGCGCCAGCAGCTTTACTAGTACCCATGAGCAGTTCTTC. This encodes CASSFTSTHEQFF.

This clonotype was seen at least ten times. The rearrangement joins TRBV15 to TRBJ2-1; D gene unclear. The CDR3 has 17 residues. From germline, CDR1 is LNHNV and CDR2 YYDKDF (reference sequence). Trimming left V 0 bases short and J 0 bases short, with 12 bases between. This CDR3 reads CATSREGFTSSYNEQFF. The CDR3 nucleotides read TGTGCCACCAGCAGAGAGGGATTTACCAGCTCCTACAATGAGCAGTTCTTC.

This clonotype was recorded a few times. The chain joins TRBV12-3 or TRBV12-4 to TRBJ2-1; the match to TRBD2 covers 7 bases. The CDR3 length is 15 residues. After removal of 2 bases from V and 7 bases from J, the junction contained 8 bases not matched to a gene. CDR3 DNA: TGTGCCAGCAGTTTAATCGCGGGAGCAGGGAATGAGCAGTTCTTC. Protein: CASSLIAGAGNEQFF.

The V and J genes are TRBV20-1 and TRBJ2-7, with TRBD1 identical over 10 bases. V dropped 1 base and J dropped 3; count of bases not matched to a gene: 6. CDR3 size: 15 residues. Germline lookup yields CDR1 DFQATT and CDR2 SNEGSKA (reference sequence). CDR3 amino acids: CSARVDRGLGYEQYF. The CDR3 DNA follows: TGCAGTGCTAGAGTCGACAGGGGGCTCGGCTACGAGCAGTACTTC.

This clonotype was counted between two and nine times. V gene TRBV24-1 combines with J gene TRBJ2-7, with 9 nucleotides matching TRBD1. CDR3 size: 15 residues. The V gene's germline CDR1 is KGHDR and CDR2 SFDVKD. V gave up 2 bases and J gave up 3 bases; unmatched junction bases: 4. CDR3 DNA: TGTGCCACCAGTGATTCCATGGGACAGGGCTACGAGCAGTACTTC. This sequence encodes CATSDSMGQGYEQYF.

J is TRBJ2-7 and V is TRBV5-1; D remains unclear. V dropped 3 bases and J dropped 5 bases, with 12 bases sitting between them. CDR3 length: 13 residues. Germline V gene sequence: CDR1 SGHRS, CDR2 YFSETQ. The CDR3 DNA follows: TGCGCCAGCAGCTCCTTGGTCATGGACGAGCAGTACTTC. It codes for CASSSLVMDEQYF.

For the CDR3, the DNA is TGTGCCAAAGACGGGACTAGCGGGGTTAATGAGCAGTTCTTC. It codes for CAKDGTSGVNEQFF. The rearrangement links TRBV2 to TRBJ2-1; 13 bases are a match to TRBD2. CDR1 and CDR2 (germline): SNHLY, FYNNEI. The V gene end was trimmed by 10 bases and the J gene end by 7 bases; junction bases not matched to a gene: 7. CDR3 length: 14 amino acids.

The chain is built from TRBV12-3 or TRBV12-4 and TRBJ1-1, with D unresolved. Trimming left V 7 bases short and J 5 bases short, with 17 bases between. There are 14 residues in the CDR3. CDR3 in amino acids: CASTPGEVLTEAFF. CDR3 DNA sequence: TGTGCCAGCACCCCTGGGGAGGTATTAACTGAAGCTTTCTTT.

This clonotype came up a few times. CDR3 DNA: TGTGCCAGCACCCTTGGGGAGACAGGGGGGGAGAATCAGCCCCAGCATTTT. Residues: CASTLGETGGENQPQHF. The chain couples TRBV7-9 to TRBJ1-5; TRBD1 matches 9 bases. This CDR3 comprises 17 residues. The germline CDR1 and CDR2 sequences are SEHNR and FQNEAQ (reference sequence). Trimming removed 7 bases from V and 4 bases from J; junction bases left unmatched: 14.

This clonotype has a handful of counts. The rearrangement links TRBV29-1 to TRBJ2-2; possible D gene TRBD2, 6 bases. The germline V gene encodes CDR1 SQVTM and CDR2 ANQGSEA. The CDR3 loop spans 12 amino acids. V lost 7 bases to trimming and J lost 6 bases, with 12 bases between them. This CDR3 is CSALWGAGELFF. The CDR3 coding sequence is TGCAGCGCCCTATGGGGGGCCGGGGAGCTGTTTTTT.

This clonotype was seen a handful of times. V and J are TRBV21-1 and TRBJ2-7; whether TRBD1, the table's D call, matches the DNA was not checked. TRBV21-1 is designated a pseudogene. The CDR3 contains 16 residues. The CDR3 sequence: CASSNEGTGEVYEQYF. The CDR3 DNA reads TGTGCCAGCAGCAATGAGGGTACAGGGGAAGTCTACGAGCAGTACTTC.

This clonotype was counted a few times. The chain carries TRBV10-3 and TRBJ2-3, with 7 bases lining up with TRBD1. Germline CDR1 reads ENHRY; CDR2 reads SYGVKD. V shed 7 bases, J shed 5 bases, and the junction held 6 bases outside the gene matches. The CDR3 spans 13 residues. The CDR3 DNA sequence: TGTGCCATCAAACCAGGGGGAATAGATACGCAGTATTTT. This sequence encodes CAIKPGGIDTQYF.

In this sample, this clonotype turned up a few times. The V call is TRBV29-1, the J call TRBJ2-5; D uncertain. The CDR3 covers 11 residues. V shed 2 bases and J shed 5 bases, with 6 bases lying between them. CDR1 and CDR2 (germline): SQVTM, ANQGSEA. DNA of the CDR3: TGCAGCGTTGAAAGTTATGAGACCCAGTACTTC. It is translated as CSVESYETQYF.

The rearrangement joins TRBV11-2 to TRBJ2-1, with TRBD2 matching 7 bases. This CDR3 region has 18 residues. Germline V CDR1 and CDR2: SGHAT, FQNNGV. Losses at the gene ends were 2 bases for V and 3 bases for J; bases not matched to a gene: 13. CDR3 protein: CASSLRSFGGSLYNEQFF. As DNA, the CDR3 is TGTGCCAGCAGCTTAAGATCGTTCGGGGGGTCCCTCTACAATGAGCAGTTCTTC.

About this clonotype: An end of the junction differs from the germline gene, which may be a read error. The chain employs TRBV7-3 and TRBJ2-1; D gene ambiguous. This CDR3 contains 14 residues. Germline V gene data show CDR1 as SGHTA and CDR2 as FQGTGA. This CDR3 is CASSITSSYNEQFF. The CDR3 DNA reads as TGTGCCAGCAGCATAACGAGCTCCTACAATGAGCAGTTCTTC.

The CDR3 coding sequence is TGTGCCAGCAGCACCTGGGACAGGGGACCCCCTGGCAATGAGCAGTTCTTC. Amino acid sequence: CASSTWDRGPPGNEQFF. This chain joins TRBV11-2 and TRBJ2-1, with 10 bases matching TRBD1. V lost 5 bases and J lost 6; bases outside the gene matches: 13. The germline CDR1 and CDR2 sequences are SGHAT and FQNNGV. This CDR3 region has 17 residues.

The rearrangement uses TRBV27 and TRBJ2-6; D uncertain. The germline V gene has CDR1 MNHEY and CDR2 SMNVEV (reference sequence). The ends were cut back, 2 bases at V and 1 base at J, with 15 bases in the middle. The CDR3 has 18 amino acids. CDR3 region: CASSLNGYSSSGANVLTF. CDR3 nucleotide sequence: TGTGCCAGCAGTTTAAACGGATACTCCTCATCTGGGGCCAACGTCCTGACTTTC. The full variable domain, its missing parts supplied by reference TRBV27 and TRBJ2-6, is EAQVTQNPRYLITVTGKKLTVTCSQNMNHEYMSWYRQDPGLGLRQIYYSMNVEVTDKGDVPEGYKVSRKEKRNFPLILESPSPNQTSLYFCASSLNGYSSSGANVLTFGAGSRLTVL.

Details on this clonotype: A junction end diverges from the germline sequence, so it may reflect a read error. The chain links TRBV11-2 to TRBJ2-2; D may be TRBD2 (6 bases). This CDR3 is built from 14 residues. Germline V CDR1 and CDR2: SGHAT, FQNNGV. This CDR3 reads CASSLDWASGEVFF. The CDR3 DNA reads TGTGCCAGCAGCTTGGATTGGGCCTCCGGGGAGGTGTTTTTT.

This clonotype turned up a few times. Given the absence of the conserved phenylalanine or tryptophan at the CDR3 end, a read error is likely. The gene calls are TRBV3-1 and TRBJ1-4, with a tentative D call TRBD1 (5 bases). Per germline, CDR1 LGHDT and CDR2 YNNKEL (reference sequence). V was clipped by 4 bases and J by 8 bases, with 17 bases between them. The CDR3 is 15 amino acids. This chain's CDR3 is CASSRGGTSQEKLFC. In nucleotides, the CDR3 is TGTGCCAGCAGCCGGGGGGGGACTTCTCAGGAAAAACTGTTTTGT.